The 28 T cell receptor beta chains in this list originate from one sample, sequenced in a study of blood T cell repertoires in COVID-19. Some clones are missing from TCRdb's copy, which holds only in-frame ones; the method was immunoSEQ multiplex PCR. The table includes about 230,000 clones, 87% detected once. Material for sequencing was PBMCs or T cells enriched from blood (not recorded which). The receptors were gathered from a man aged 25 to 45 who had recovered from COVID-19.

This clone occurred once. J is TRBJ2-1 and V is TRBV7-2, with 7 bases aligning to TRBD2. With V trimmed by 3 bases and J by 6 bases, 2 bases remained unmatched. Germline CDR1 SGHTA, CDR2 FQGNSA. The CDR3 sequence is 13 residues long. The CDR3 nucleotides read TGTGCCAGCAGCTTTGGACTAGGCAATGAGCAGTTCTTC. This encodes CASSFGLGNEQFF.

V and J are TRBV5-1 and TRBJ2-1; tentative D call: TRBD1 (6 bases). V lost 4 bases and J lost 6, with 20 bases in between. Germline CDR1 reads SGHRS; CDR2 reads YFSETQ. This CDR3 is built from 16 residues. In nucleotides, the CDR3 is TGCGCCAGCAGCACGGGGCTGGGGGCTCAGGCCAATGAGCAGTTCTTC. As protein: CASSTGLGAQANEQFF.

The chain employs TRBV21-1 and TRBJ2-2; the table assigns TRBD1, which was not confirmed against the DNA. TRBV21-1 is assigned pseudogene status. The CDR3 length is 14 residues. CDR3 sequence: CASSGRDRVGELFF. The CDR3 region has the DNA TGTGCCAGCAGCGGCCGGGACAGGGTAGGGGAGCTGTTTTTT.

V gene TRBV2 combines with J gene TRBJ2-7; 9 positions agree with TRBD1. The CDR3 totals 15 residues. Per germline, CDR1 SNHLY and CDR2 FYNNEI. The ends lost 5 bases at V and 3 bases at J; junction bases unmatched: 8. For the CDR3, the DNA is TGTGCCAGCAGTCCCTTCTCGGGACAGGGCTACGAGCAGTACTTC. Translating gives CASSPFSGQGYEQYF.

The chain combines TRBV14 with TRBJ2-7; maybe TRBD2 (5 bases). V was shortened by 4 bases and J by 0 bases, with 16 bases between the two germline ends. This CDR3 is 16 amino acids long. CDR1 is SGHDN, CDR2 FVKESK, per germline. The CDR3 is CASSPRVGVFSYEQYF. The CDR3 coding sequence is TGTGCCAGCAGCCCTAGAGTCGGGGTCTTCTCCTACGAGCAGTACTTC. Full variable domain (outside the CDR3, taken from reference TRBV14 and TRBJ2-7): EAGVTQFPSHSVIEKGQTVTLRCDPISGHDNLYWYRRVMGKEIKFLLHFVKESKQDESGMPNNRFLAERTGGTYSTLKVQPAELEDSGVYFCASSPRVGVFSYEQYFGPGTRLTVT.

This clone was seen more than once but under ten times. This chain uses TRBV5-6 with TRBJ2-1, with unresolved D. Trimming cost V 1 base and J 4 bases, with 6 bases left between them. The CDR3 has 13 amino acids. Germline values: CDR1 SGHDT, CDR2 YYEEEE. CDR3 DNA: TGTGCCAGCAGCTTGAGTCTATACAATGAGCAGTTCTTC. It translates to CASSLSLYNEQFF. The full variable domain, completed using reference TRBV5-6 and TRBJ2-1, is DAGVTQSPTHLIKTRGQQVTLRCSPKSGHDTVSWYQQALGQGPQFIFQYYEEEERQRGNFPDRFSGHQFPNYSSELNVNALLLGDSALYLCASSLSLYNEQFFGPGTRLTVL.

The J gene is TRBJ1-1, the V gene TRBV6-5; 8 nucleotides align to TRBD1. CDR3 length equals 13 residues. Germline lookup yields CDR1 MNHEY and CDR2 SVGAGI. The trim removed 7 bases at V and 3 bases at J, leaving 4 bases unmatched. This chain's CDR3 is CASTTDRDTEAFF. The CDR3 DNA follows: TGTGCCAGCACCACGGACAGGGACACTGAAGCTTTCTTT.

Of note for this clone: The same CDR3 can be traced to other DNA sequences in this sample. The rearrangement links TRBV18 to TRBJ1-2; possible D gene TRBD1, 6 bases. Germline V gene sequence: CDR1 KGHSH, CDR2 LQKENI. This CDR3 is built from 13 residues. V lost 4 bases, J lost 0 bases, and 6 bases lay in between. The CDR3 spells CASSRDTNYGYTF. CDR3 nucleotide sequence: TGTGCCAGCTCACGGGACACTAACTATGGCTACACCTTC.

V usage is TRBV18 and J usage is TRBJ2-1; 7 nucleotides agree with TRBD1. The V and J ends lost 0 bases and 4 bases, in that order; junction bases with no gene match: 3. The germline CDR1 and CDR2 sequences are KGHSH and LQKENI. CDR3 size: 15 residues. In nucleotides, the CDR3 is TGTGCCAGCTCACCACCCGGGACAGAGTACAATGAGCAGTTCTTC. It codes for CASSPPGTEYNEQFF. Looking up the rest from reference TRBV18 and TRBJ2-1 gives the full variable domain: NAGVMQNPRHLVRRRGQEARLRCSPMKGHSHVYWYRQLPEEGLKFMVYLQKENIIDESGMPKERFSAEFPKEGPSILRIQQVVRGDSAAYFCASSPPGTEYNEQFFGPGTRLTVL.

This chain links TRBV10-3 with TRBJ2-1; 7 nucleotides line up with TRBD1. J lost 2 bases, V lost 8 bases, and 6 bases had no gene match. Germline V gene lookup returns CDR1 ENHRY and CDR2 SYGVKD. CDR3 length: 14 residues. CDR3 loop: CAIQGERTYNEQFF. The CDR3 DNA is TGTGCCATCCAGGGGGAGAGAACCTACAATGAGCAGTTCTTC.

A few counts support this clone. V and J are TRBV19 and TRBJ2-5; 13 nucleotides line up with TRBD2. The V gene's germline CDR1 is LNHDA and CDR2 SQIVND (reference sequence). V was clipped by 6 bases and J by 7 bases; unmatched bases: 11. CDR3 length: 16 residues. CDR3 sequence: CASSPWTSGSSVTQYF. For the CDR3, the DNA is TGTGCCAGTAGCCCGTGGACTAGCGGGAGCTCTGTGACCCAGTACTTC.

This clone came up once. V is TRBV5-1 and J is TRBJ2-1, with 12 nucleotides matching TRBD2. The CDR3 consists of 15 residues. Per the germline V gene, CDR1 is SGHRS and CDR2 is YFSETQ. V shed 0 bases and J 6 bases; nucleotides not matched to a gene: 1. Here the CDR3 reads CASSLGLAGVNEQFF. Written as DNA, the CDR3 is TGCGCCAGCAGCTTGGGACTAGCGGGGGTCAATGAGCAGTTCTTC.

CDR3 protein: CASSAQDLRQGPNSPLHF. CDR3 sequence (DNA): TGTGCCAGCAGTGCCCAAGACCTCAGACAGGGCCCTAATTCACCCCTCCACTTT. The chain couples TRBV6-1 to TRBJ1-6; 7 nucleotides line up with TRBD1. The germline gives CDR1 MNHNS, CDR2 SASEGT. The CDR3 consists of 18 residues. V was clipped by 4 bases and J by 6 bases; unmatched bases: 15.

V gene TRBV30 combines with J gene TRBJ1-1; no clear D. Trimming stripped 5 bases from V and 1 base from J, with 11 bases between. The CDR3 covers 13 residues. Per germline, CDR1 GTSNPN and CDR2 SVGIG (reference sequence). Written as DNA, the CDR3 is TGTGCCTGGGGTCTACTTAAGAACACTGAAGCTTTCTTT. This gives the protein CAWGLLKNTEAFF.

The chain links TRBV7-9 to TRBJ2-4; D ambiguous. Germline CDR1 is SEHNR and CDR2 is FQNEAQ (reference sequence). Trimming cost V 2 bases and J 5 bases, with 10 bases left between them. This CDR3 region has 14 residues. CDR3 sequence reads: CASSLIGRQNIQYF. The CDR3 bases are TGTGCCAGCAGCTTAATCGGCAGGCAAAACATTCAGTACTTC.

This clone has only a few counts. This rearrangement joins TRBV6-2 or TRBV6-3 to TRBJ1-2; D is undetermined. CDR3 length: 12 amino acids. V was cut by 1 base and J by 7 bases, with 7 bases left in between. Germline CDR1 reads MNHEY; CDR2 reads SVGEGT. DNA for the CDR3: TGTGCCAGCAGTTACTTGGCTTCTGGCTACACCTTC. Encoded protein: CASSYLASGYTF.

V is TRBV9 and J is TRBJ2-5; 9 bases align to TRBD2. Germline-derived CDR1 and CDR2 are SGDLS and YYNGEE. CDR3 length: 14 residues. Trimming cost V 4 bases and J 4 bases; bases outside gene matches: 5. As DNA, the CDR3 is TGTGCCAGCAGCAGCGGGAGGATATTAGAGACCCAGTACTTC. It translates to CASSSGRILETQYF.

CDR3: CATRRTGRNQPQHF. The CDR3 DNA reads TGTGCCACACGGCGGACAGGGAGGAATCAGCCCCAGCATTTT. The chain carries TRBV19 and TRBJ1-5; 8 bases are a match to TRBD1. The trim removed 10 bases at V and 4 bases at J, leaving 9 bases unmatched. Germline assignment: CDR1 LNHDA and CDR2 SQIVND (reference sequence). The CDR3 is 14 amino acids.

V and J are TRBV10-2 and TRBJ2-1; 8 positions agree with TRBD2. The V and J ends lost 6 bases and 0 bases, in that order; junction bases with no gene match: 13. The CDR3 length is 18 residues. Per the germline V gene, CDR1 is WSHSY and CDR2 is SAAADI. The CDR3 sequence is CASRVAGSVLSSYNEQFF. CDR3 bases: TGCGCCAGCAGGGTAGCGGGATCCGTATTGAGCTCCTACAATGAGCAGTTCTTC.

On this clone itself: This sequence may be a read error, since a much larger clone differs from it by one base. Other DNA sequences in the sample encode the same CDR3. J is TRBJ1-5 and V is TRBV7-4; maybe TRBD1 (6 bases). In germline, CDR1 is SGHVT, CDR2 SQSDAQ. The CDR3 extends over 17 amino acids. CDR3 residues: CPSSDGYGGGSNQPQHF. CDR3 DNA: TGTCCCAGCAGCGACGGATACGGGGGGGGCAGCAATCAGCCCCAGCATTTT.

CDR3 DNA: TGTGCCAGCAGCTTAAAAACACATGGACAGGGTTCCGGGGCCAACGTCCTGACTTTC. Translating gives CASSLKTHGQGSGANVLTF. The rearrangement uses TRBV11-2 and TRBJ2-6; 8 positions agree with TRBD1. The ends lost 2 bases at V and 4 bases at J; junction bases unmatched: 13. CDR3 length: 19 residues. The V gene's germline CDR1 is SGHAT and CDR2 FQNNGV.

The V gene is TRBV4-2, the J gene TRBJ1-5; TRBD1 matches at 7 bases. The CDR3 loop spans 15 amino acids. The J segment lost 7 bases and the V segment lost 0 bases, leaving 6 bases of the junction unmatched. In germline, CDR1 is LGHNA, CDR2 YNFKEQ. The CDR3 here is CASSQEGGGRQPQHF. Here the CDR3 DNA reads TGTGCCAGCAGCCAAGAAGGAGGGGGCAGACAGCCCCAGCATTTT.

This clone has a handful of counts. This chain links TRBV6-5 with TRBJ1-1, with D possibly being TRBD1 (5 bases). Trimming took 8 bases from V and 4 from J, leaving 17 bases between them. CDR1 is MNHEY and CDR2 is SVGAGI in the germline V gene. The CDR3 length is 14 residues. The CDR3 is CASQYPGGGTEAFF. CDR3 sequence (DNA): TGTGCCAGCCAGTATCCGGGGGGGGGCACTGAAGCTTTCTTT.

The CDR3 spells CASSTRQFLEQFF. CDR3 DNA: TGTGCCAGTAGTACACGACAGTTTCTTGAGCAGTTCTTC. The chain employs TRBV19 and TRBJ2-1, with D perhaps TRBD1 (5 bases). This CDR3 region has 13 residues. V gave up 4 bases and J gave up 9 bases, with 13 bases separating them. The germline V gene has CDR1 LNHDA and CDR2 SQIVND (reference sequence). Variable domain in full (rest from reference TRBV19 and TRBJ2-1): DGGITQSPKYLFRKEGQNVTLSCEQNLNHDAMYWYRQDPGQGLRLIYYSQIVNDFQKGDIAEGYSVSREKKESFPLTVTSAQKNPTAFYLCASSTRQFLEQFFGPGTRLTVL.

The genes are TRBV7-8 and TRBJ1-1, with 7 bases matching TRBD1. V dropped 2 bases and J dropped 2; count of bases not matched to a gene: 5. Germline-derived CDR1 and CDR2 are SGHVS and FQNEAQ. There are 15 residues in the CDR3. Written as DNA, the CDR3 is TGTGCCAGCAGCTTAACAGGGGCCTCCAACACTGAAGCTTTCTTT. It specifies CASSLTGASNTEAFF.

The chain links TRBV5-1 to TRBJ2-2; the match to TRBD2 covers 11 bases. The CDR3 extends over 16 amino acids. Trimming removed 7 bases from V and 5 bases from J; junction bases left unmatched: 10. In germline, CDR1 is SGHRS, CDR2 YFSETQ. CDR3 sequence reads: CASEAIPSGGTGELFF. CDR3 in DNA: TGCGCCAGCGAGGCAATACCTAGCGGGGGGACCGGGGAGCTGTTTTTT.

The CDR3 region is CASSPTMGTRYNEQFF. CDR3 nucleotides: TGTGCCAGCAGCCCTACCATGGGGACAAGATACAATGAGCAGTTCTTC. The rearrangement joins TRBV7-3 to TRBJ2-1; tentatively, D is TRBD1 (6 bases). V lost 5 bases and J 4 bases, leaving 18 bases between the germline ends. CDR1 is SGHTA and CDR2 is FQGTGA in the germline V gene. The length of the CDR3 is 16 residues. Looking up the rest from reference TRBV7-3 and TRBJ2-1 gives the full variable domain: GAGVSQTPSNKVTEKGKYVELRCDPISGHTALYWYRQSLGQGPEFLIYFQGTGAADDSGLPNDRFFAVRPEGSVSTLKIQRTERGDSAVYLCASSPTMGTRYNEQFFGPGTRLTVL.

J is TRBJ2-4 and V is TRBV29-1; 8 bases are shared with TRBD1. The CDR3 covers 15 residues. Germline values: CDR1 SQVTM, CDR2 ANQGSEA. The junction had 12 bases not matched to a gene; V was cut back by 6 bases and J by 5 bases. In DNA form, the CDR3 reads TGCAGCGTCGCCAGTGGACAGGGAGTCCAAAACATTCAGTACTTC. Its protein is CSVASGQGVQNIQYF.